Given below is one T cell receptor (beta chain) in context. This clone is a singleton in its sample. Its antigen specificity is not known. The sample holds no much larger clone one base away, and base qualities are not on file. CD8 naive samples consisted of CD45RO-negative cells that were positively selected for CCR7, yielding a CD45RA+CCR7+ population without TemRA cells. The donors were healthy, HIV-negative adults who had no recently reported acute infections or vaccinations. Only Caucasian adults living in Nashville, Tennessee, USA were represented among the donors. After blood collection by leukapheresis, PBMCs were isolated using Ficoll-Histopaque density gradient centrifugation and then cryopreserved in the vapor phase of liquid nitrogen. Purity and quantity of every magnetically sorted T cell population were checked by analytical flow cytometry. Genomic DNA was isolated from every sorted fraction and measured by UV absorbance on a Nanodrop 2000c.

The data are from a study of shared clonotypes between healthy human individuals (dated by TCRdb to 2020 to 2021). With regard to the full study: Two women and a few men aged 18 to 49 years were included in the cohort. The study deeply sequenced blood TCR repertoires of five healthy adults to estimate repertoire size and the extent of clonotype sharing between individuals. For each donor, CD4 naive and CD4 memory were each run on three plates, CD8 naive on two plates, and CD8 memory on one plate. Each donor's leukapheresis produced roughly between about 0.8 and 8.9 billion PBMCs. To increase sequencing depth and limit assay-specific biases, different laboratories used diverse techniques to prepare libraries and sequence TCR repertoires.

Based on the germline V gene, the CDR1 and CDR2 sequences are LGHNA and YSLEER. Counted from cysteine to phenylalanine, this CDR3 has 18 amino acids. Only the CDR3 portion is preserved as DNA: 54 bases, with reading frame beginning at the first base. V lost 0 bases and J lost 5 bases, and the count of bases not matched to a germline gene is 12. General findings and caveats noted by the study authors: Larger estimated clonotype richness was generally found for naive subsets than for memory subsets. Sampling was restricted to blood, and TCR repertoires in tissues likely differ from the TCR repertoires found in blood. Approximately 4.8% of naive CD4, 3.5% of naive CD8, about 2.4% of memory CD4, and approximately 0.4% of memory CD8 clonotypes were shared across a few donors. Because the study included a small number of donors, the genetic and exposure-history diversity represented was limited. Based on pairwise subsampling, the degree of clonotype sharing among donors was expected to be affected by sequencing depth. Compared with non-shared clonotypes, clonotypes shared by all four sorted-subset donors had higher generation probabilities. Rarefaction of sorted-subset datasets indicated incomplete sequencing despite the large sequencing depth.

Using the deep immunoSEQ assay, TCR CDR3 regions were amplified from genomic DNA by multiplex PCR. Extracted genomic DNA from each cell subset was spread evenly across all wells of several immunoSEQ 96-well plates, with each plate serving as a replicate. For sorted subsets, approximately 200 ng of genomic DNA, equivalent to around 29,000 T cell genomes, went into each replicate PCR. The purified libraries were quantified using a Qubit 3.0 fluorometer, sized with a Bioanalyzer 2100, and then quantified again using the KAPA Library Quantification kit. A separate single-read 150-cycle Illumina NextSeq 550 flow cell was used to sequence each immunoSEQ 96-well plate. For the original study's pipeline: Because the immunoSEQ output included only junctional sequences and no quality scores, the filtering could not be the same as the filtering used for full-length reads. To assign V/J genes and CDR3, sequences were annotated using PyIR, a Python wrapper for IgBLAST v1.9, with IMGT germline references. Any read was removed if the V/J assignment was weak (E-value above 1e-6), the CDR3 was missing, or the read contained stop codons, out-of-frame junctions, or ambiguous translated residues. V3J clonotypes were defined by identical inferred V gene, J gene, and CDR3 amino acid sequence. The percentage overlap between two repertoires was calculated by dividing the number of shared unique clonotypes by the size of the smaller repertoire. Three approaches were used to assess repertoire richness: RTK rarefaction, the Chao1 estimator, and Recon v2.1 estimates of unobserved clonotypes. For all TCRbeta clonotypes obtained by the gDNA method from several donors, generation probabilities were computed with OLGA. Sourced from immuneACCESS, this table was stored by TCRdb with only in-frame sequences that have V and J called. A share of the clones is absent; for the studies checked, an unresolved V gene accounts for under half, and the remainder has no known explanation. D and trimming were read from the DNA, whereas the V and J calls and clone size are those reported in that table. This sample gives about 2.1 million clones in total; 93% of them show up just once. 1.5% to 2% of the sample is in the top ten clones.

The sample was naive CD8+ T cells from PBMCs. The cell subset or site label here, explained by the study, means: CD45RA+CCR7+. This chain joins TRBV4-3 to TRBJ2-2, with TRBD1 matching 7 junction bases. The clonotype was recovered from a young man in good health. Some clones in this sample may be carry-over from other donors' samples. For the CDR3, the sequence is CASSQDRSRGLRTGELFF. The DNA sequence is given as TGCGCCAGCAGCCAAGATCGATCAAGGGGGCTGCGGACCGGGGAGCTGTTTTTT.